The clone carrying this TCR beta chain was detected a few times. The sample comes from a study of beta chain features in type 1 diabetes. The CDR3 is 13 residues long. Germline V gives CDR1 GTSNPN, CDR2 SVGIG (reference sequence). Losses at the gene ends were 0 bases for V and 9 bases for J; bases not matched to a gene: 7. Expressed TCRB transcripts were sequenced after all isolated RNA was converted to cDNA. Profiled with immunoSEQ multiplex PCR; TCRdb holds only in-frame clones, not every one. The table records about 370,000 clones, about 16% of them present only once. On average, the one heparinised blood draw given by each donor was approximately 120 mL.

The rearrangement links TRBV30 to TRBJ1-2; 7 nucleotides align to TRBD1. The sequence was obtained from a woman under 30 in good health. The sample taken for sequencing was naive CD4+ T cells from blood. The CDR3 nucleotides are TGTGCCTGGAGTGTAACAGGGGATTTAAGCTACACCTTC. Its protein product is CAWSVTGDLSYTF. The full variable domain, in which reference TRBV30 and TRBJ1-2 provide the parts outside the CDR3, is SQTIHQWPATLVQPVGSPLSLECTVEGTSNPNLYWYRQAAGRGLQLLFYSVGIGQISSEVPQNLSASRPQDRQFILSSKKLLLSDSGFYLCAWSVTGDLSYTFGSGTRLTVV.